This T cell receptor (beta chain) was captured in a study of blood T cell repertoires in COVID-19. Turning to the study itself: PBMCs, B-cell-depleted T cells, or T cells provided the cDNA or gDNA that made up the material.

Some clones are missing from TCRdb's copy, which holds only in-frame ones; the method was immunoSEQ multiplex PCR. The profile shows some 56,000 clones, approximately 85% of them singletons. Germline loops: CDR1 SGHNT, CDR2 YENEEA. This CDR3 has 15 amino acids. V lost 5 bases and J lost 0, with 11 bases in between. This receptor was obtained from a woman at least 80 years old with acute or convalescent COVID-19. V gene TRBV11-3 combines with J gene TRBJ1-3; maybe TRBD1 (6 bases). Specimen: peripheral blood. CDR3 nucleotide sequence: TGTGCCAGCAGCCGCAGGGGTCCCTCTGGAAACACCATATATTTT. Translating it yields CASSRRGPSGNTIYF. Full variable domain (rest looked up from reference TRBV11-3 and TRBJ1-3): EAGVVQSPRYKIIEKKQPVAFWCNPISGHNTLYWYLQNLGQGPELLIRYENEEAVDDSQLPKDRFSAERLKGVDSTLKIQPAELGDSAVYLCASSRRGPSGNTIYFGEGSWLTVV.